Here is one T cell receptor beta chain with its context. This clonotype was counted once. The antigen this receptor binds is unknown. Per-nucleotide qualities are absent, and no much larger clonotype sits a single base away. This entry comes from a study of blood T cells in healthy people across ages (dated by TCRdb to 2013 to 2016). In terms of the full investigation: In model experiments, roughly one uniquely barcoded TCR beta cDNA molecule per two T cells was captured by template switching. To avoid experimental bias, donors of different ages were randomly spread across the sequencing lanes. The study measured age-related changes in TCR beta repertoire diversity using deep sequencing normalized with unique cDNA molecular identifiers. Two additional independent replicas of 1 million unique cDNA reads from the same blood draw were analyzed for two donors (one aged 18 to 29 and one aged 80 or older). The donors were split into four age groups: young (average approximately 16 years), middle-aged (around 37), aged (roughly 68) and long-lived (over 80).

The roughly 39 donors, aged about 6 to 95 years, were systemically healthy Caucasian individuals from Russia. Each donor gave 9 to 10 milliliters of peripheral blood, collected into EDTA-treated Vacutainer tubes. Ficoll-Paque density-gradient centrifugation was used to isolate PBMCs, with at least 6 million per sample. Trizol reagent was used to extract total RNA from the PBMCs, yielding at least 5 micrograms per sample. For every donor, flow cytometry on a PBMC aliquot measured the percentage of naive CD45RAhigh/CD27high T cells. Overall results and qualifications from the work: The CMV infection status of donors was not known, potentially confounding age-related changes in expanded clonotypes. Observed TCR beta diversity per million T cells fell roughly linearly with age, and a significant reduction was already apparent by age around 44. Bulk unsorted PBMC profiling prevented conclusive comparison of naive and antigen-experienced compartments. Estimates of total diversity from one million sequenced T cells were regarded as lower bounds and underestimates. The long-lived group showed more naive CD4+ T cells, fewer expanded clones and increased TCR diversity than the aged group, suggesting age selection. The percentage of naive T cells measured by flow cytometry correlated strongly with observed TCR beta diversity.

CDR1 and CDR2 were assigned from the germline V gene as SGHTA and FQGNSA. From cysteine to phenylalanine, the CDR3 is 15 amino acids long. Only the CDR3 DNA is retained, 45 bases long and in frame from the first base. After removal of 2 bases from V and 6 bases from J, the junction retains 8 bases not matched to a gene. Receptor amplification or capture employed 5' RACE. A second roughly 6 to 11 cycle PCR used a sample-barcoded 5' primer and a J-beta primer mix. A template-switch 5' adaptor carrying 12 random nucleotides introduced a unique molecular identifier onto each TCR beta cDNA molecule. Each sample yielded at least 3 million CDR3-containing paired-end reads. First-strand cDNA was synthesized from all RNA with the Mint cDNA synthesis kit, primed by a TRBC-specific oligonucleotide. Following uracil-DNA glycosylase treatment, a first 18-cycle PCR with universal primers M1SS and BC2_uni_R was performed on all cDNA. The original pipeline was this. For normalization, 1 million high-quality reads, each with a distinct molecular identifier, were randomly selected from each sample. Instead of being binned into consensus sequences, reads that shared molecular identifiers were thrown out. CDR3 identification, clonotype clustering and error correction used MiTCR with a Q25 quality threshold and the strictest error-elimination algorithm. Lower-bound total TCR beta diversity was estimated with a nonparametric unseen species model using Euler transformation. TCRdb ran its own pipeline on the public reads, namely fastp trimming at Q25 and MiXCR clone calling, and kept in-frame beta chains. Each CDR3 protein appears once, grouped with its most common genes and DNA. The V and J calls were not made by the authors but by TCRdb's processing. The sample table records 1.8 million or so distinct CDR3 sequences; 39% of these occur just once. In total, the top ten clones hold roughly 24% of the sample.

Material for sequencing was blood. This clonotype originated in a human donor in good health. The sequence links TRBV7-2 to TRBJ1-2, and 8 bases in between align with TRBD1. The nucleotide sequence reads as follows: TGTGCCAGCAGCTTATCGGGACAGGCGGGGGATGGCTACACCTTC. It translates as CASSLSGQAGDGYTF. Joined to the reference TRBV7-2 and TRBJ1-2 proteins, this CDR3 gives the full variable domain: GAGVSQSPSNKVTEKGKDVELRCDPISGHTALYWYRQSLGQGLEFLIYFQGNSAPDKSGLPSDRFSAERTGGSVSTLTIQRTQQEDSAVYLCASSLSGQAGDGYTFGSGTRLTVV.